The T cell receptor (beta chain) under discussion was sequenced for a study of shared clonotypes between healthy human individuals (dated by TCRdb to between 2020 and 2021). For the wider study: The cohort comprised two women and a few men aged 18 to 49 years. Per donor, three plates each were used for CD4 naive and CD4 memory, two for CD8 naive, and one for CD8 memory. Between about 0.8 and 9.5 billion PBMCs per donor were obtained by leukapheresis. To increase sequencing depth and limit assay-specific biases, TCR repertoire library preparation and sequencing were carried out by different laboratories using diverse techniques. To estimate repertoire size and how much clonotype sharing occurs between individuals, the study deeply sequenced the blood TCR repertoires of about 5 healthy adults.

Donors were healthy HIV-negative adults with no recently reported acute infections or vaccinations. Every donor was a Caucasian adult living in Nashville, Tennessee, USA. CD4+ T cells were enriched by magnetic negative selection, after which naive cells were positively selected on CD45RA and the negative fraction was taken as the memory subset. Blood was collected by leukapheresis, and PBMCs were isolated by Ficoll-Histopaque density gradient centrifugation and then cryopreserved in liquid nitrogen vapor phase. Analytical flow cytometry was used to check the purity and quantity of every magnetically sorted T cell population. Each sorted fraction had its genomic DNA isolated and then quantified by UV absorbance on a Nanodrop 2000c. The full study reports these points: Compared with non-shared clonotypes, clonotypes shared by all four sorted-subset donors had higher generation probabilities. Pairwise subsampling indicated that sequencing depth was expected to affect the degree of clonotype sharing among donors. Rarefaction of sorted-subset datasets indicated incomplete sequencing despite the large sequencing depth. The genetic and exposure-history diversity represented was limited by the small number of donors. Estimated clonotype richness was generally larger for naive than for memory subsets. About 5% of naive CD4, roughly 3.6% of naive CD8, about 2.1% of memory CD4, and 0.4% of memory CD8 clonotypes were shared across several donors. Sampling was limited to blood, and TCR repertoires in tissue likely differ from TCR repertoires in blood.

Using the deep immunoSEQ assay, multiplex PCR amplified TCR CDR3 regions from genomic DNA. For each cell subset, the extracted genomic DNA was distributed evenly across all wells of several immunoSEQ 96-well plates, and each plate served as one replicate. Each replicate PCR for sorted subsets received approximately 220 ng genomic DNA, equal to tens of thousands of T cell genomes. Purified libraries were measured with a Qubit 3.0 fluorometer, size-checked on a Bioanalyzer 2100, and measured again with the KAPA Library Quantification kit. Every immunoSEQ 96-well plate was sequenced on a dedicated single-read 150-cycle Illumina NextSeq 550 flow cell. As for the authors' bioinformatics: Because only junctional sequences without quality scores were contained in the immunoSEQ output, filtering matching that applied to full-length reads could not be performed. To assign V/J genes and CDR3, sequences were annotated using PyIR, a Python wrapper for IgBLAST v1.9, with IMGT germline references. Reads with weak V/J assignments (E-value above 1e-6), missing CDR3, stop codons, out-of-frame junctions, or ambiguous translated residues were removed. V3J clonotypes were defined by identical inferred V gene, J gene, and CDR3 amino acid sequence. Percentage overlap between repertoires was calculated by dividing the number of shared unique clonotypes by the size of the smaller repertoire. Repertoire richness was assessed with RTK rarefaction, the Chao1 estimator, and Recon v2.1 estimates of unobserved clonotypes. Generation probabilities were computed with OLGA for all TCRbeta clonotypes obtained by the gDNA method from four donors. TCRdb provides this immuneACCESS table in a form limited to in-frame rearrangements. Some clones are lacking; in checked studies, under half of them reflect an unresolved V gene, and why the rest are absent is not known. D and trimming were read from the DNA, whereas the V and J calls and clone size are those reported in that table. This sample has 950,000 to 1,100,000 clones in its table, and approximately 80% of those were observed once. The leading ten clones occupy 0.61% of the sample.

Notes on this clone: Its target antigen remains unknown. Base qualities are not recorded, but no much larger clone differs from it by a single base.

The source is a man aged 18 to 30 in good health. Some clones in this sample may be carry-over from other donors' samples. Sequencing was carried out using memory CD4+ T cells from PBMCs. In light of the paper, this sample's cell subset or site label describes: CD45RA-negative fraction.

The nucleotide sequence reads TGTGCCAGCAGCCAAGGACTCCTCCGCGCTTTCTTT. It is translated as CASSQGLLRAFF. This chain joins TRBV14 to TRBJ1-1, with no confident D gene call. The CDR3, from cysteine to phenylalanine, totals 12 residues. Only the CDR3 part of the read is kept: 36 bases, read in frame from the first base. Looking up the germline V gene yields CDR1 SGHDN and CDR2 FVKESK. Trimming removed 1 base from V and 11 bases from J, leaving 11 bases between the germline ends.